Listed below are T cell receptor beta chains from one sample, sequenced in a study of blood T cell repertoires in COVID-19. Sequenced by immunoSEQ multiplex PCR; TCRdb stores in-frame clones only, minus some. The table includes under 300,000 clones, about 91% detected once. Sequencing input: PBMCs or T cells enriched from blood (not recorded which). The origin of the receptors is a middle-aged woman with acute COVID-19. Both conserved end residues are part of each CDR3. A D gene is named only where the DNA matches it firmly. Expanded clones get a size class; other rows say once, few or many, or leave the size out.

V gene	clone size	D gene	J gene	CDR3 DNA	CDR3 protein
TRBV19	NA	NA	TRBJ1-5	TGTGCCAGTAGTATACTCCAGGCTAGCAATCAGCCCCAGCATTTT	CASSILQASNQPQHF
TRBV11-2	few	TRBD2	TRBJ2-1	TGTGCCAGCAGCCACGGGTCGGGCGGGAGGCCGGGACTTGAGCAGTTCTTC	CASSHGSGGRPGLEQFF
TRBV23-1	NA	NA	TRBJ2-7	TGCGCCAGCAGTCAGATCACAGAGAGGGCCTACGAGCAGTACTTC	CASSQITERAYEQYF
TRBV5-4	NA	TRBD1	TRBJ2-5	TGTGCCAGCAGCCTAGACCAGGGGGCACAAGAGACCCAGTACTTC	CASSLDQGAQETQYF
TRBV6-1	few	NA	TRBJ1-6	TGTGCCAGCAGTGAACTAGGAGCCAGACTCCACTTT	CASSELGARLHF
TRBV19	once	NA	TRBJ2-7	TGTGCCAGTCGACAGTCACACCCATTGAACTACGAGCAGTACTTC	CASRQSHPLNYEQYF
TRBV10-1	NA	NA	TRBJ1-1	TGCGCCAGCAGTGTGGACAGCAACACTGAAGCTTTCTTT	CASSVDSNTEAFF
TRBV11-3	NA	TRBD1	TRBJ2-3	TGTGCCAGCAGCCCCCGGGACAGCACCTTAGATACGCAGTATTTT	CASSPRDSTLDTQYF
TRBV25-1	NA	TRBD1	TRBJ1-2	TGTGCCAGCAGTGAAAGGGGAGACAGGGGAATATATGGCTACACCTTC	CASSERGDRGIYGYTF
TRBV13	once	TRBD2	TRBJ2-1	TGTGCCAGCAGCAAATCGGGACTAGCGGCCCACTACAATGAGCAGTTCTTC	CASSKSGLAAHYNEQFF
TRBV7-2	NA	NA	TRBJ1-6	TGTGCCAGCAGCTCGACCGGCCCTCAGGGTTCACCCCTCCACTTT	CASSSTGPQGSPLHF
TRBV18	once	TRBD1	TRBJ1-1	TGTGCCAGCTCACCACGACAGGGGCGTATGAACACTGAAGCTTTCTTT	CASSPRQGRMNTEAFF
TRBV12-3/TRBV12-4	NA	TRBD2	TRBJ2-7	TGTGCCAGCAGCCCCGGGGGGAGCTACGAGCAGTACTTC	CASSPGGSYEQYF
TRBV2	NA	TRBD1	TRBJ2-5	TGTGCCAGCAGGGGACAGGGGGAGACCCAGTACTTC	CASRGQGETQYF
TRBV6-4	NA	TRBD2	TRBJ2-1	TGTGCCAGCAGTGAGGAAGCGGGAGATGGGTACAATGAGCAGTTCTTC	CASSEEAGDGYNEQFF
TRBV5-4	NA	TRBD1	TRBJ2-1	TGTGCCAGCAGCCGGACAGGGGATGAGCAGTTCTTC	CASSRTGDEQFF
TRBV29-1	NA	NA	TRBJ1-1	TGCAGCGTTGCACAGTCCGCCACTGAAGCTTTCTTT	CSVAQSATEAFF
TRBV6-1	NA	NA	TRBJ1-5	TGTGCCAGCAGTGAAACCCAAGACTGGAATCAGCCCCAGCATTTT	CASSETQDWNQPQHF
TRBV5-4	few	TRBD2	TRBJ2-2	TGTGCCAGCAGCTCGGGACTAGGGCCTCCGAACACCGGGGAGCTGTTTTTT	CASSSGLGPPNTGELFF
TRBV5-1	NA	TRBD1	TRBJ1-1	TGCGCCAGCAGCCCCCCTCTGACAGGGGGCACTGAAGCTTTCTTT	CASSPPLTGGTEAFF
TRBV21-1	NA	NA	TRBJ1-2	TGTGCCAGCAGCCCCGGCGGCGGTGGCTACACCTTC	CASSPGGGGYTF